This is a list of T cell receptor beta chains from one sample in a study of blood T cell repertoires in COVID-19. Sequenced by immunoSEQ multiplex PCR; TCRdb stores in-frame clones only, minus some. Of roughly 100,000 clones detected, 80% to 90% appear once; the ten largest clones hold 11%. Sequencing input: peripheral blood. The receptors derive from a man older than 75 with acute or convalescent COVID-19. Both conserved end residues are part of each CDR3. The order of the fields is V gene, D gene, J gene, clone size, CDR3 protein. D genes are given only for firm matches. Size is omitted from some rows. Given values are once, few, many or a class for expanded clones.

v_gene: TRBV6-6
d_gene: -
j_gene: TRBJ1-6
abundance: -
CDR3aa: CASSFPEDNSPLHF

v_gene: TRBV19
d_gene: TRBD1
j_gene: TRBJ2-3
abundance: once
CDR3aa: CASSMGTGGTDTQYF

v_gene: TRBV12-3/TRBV12-4
d_gene: -
j_gene: TRBJ1-2
abundance: -
CDR3aa: CASSSQGNYGYTF

v_gene: TRBV6-2/TRBV6-3
d_gene: -
j_gene: TRBJ2-1
abundance: -
CDR3aa: CASSPPPGPYNEQFF

v_gene: TRBV10-3
d_gene: -
j_gene: TRBJ1-5
abundance: -
CDR3aa: CAISNRVSNSNQPQHF

v_gene: TRBV25-1
d_gene: -
j_gene: TRBJ2-2
abundance: -
CDR3aa: CASSEYSPGTGELFF

v_gene: TRBV9
d_gene: -
j_gene: TRBJ1-3
abundance: few
CDR3aa: CASSASGAFEPNTIYF

v_gene: TRBV5-1
d_gene: TRBD1
j_gene: TRBJ2-3
abundance: -
CDR3aa: CASSTGTGTDTQYF

v_gene: TRBV6-5
d_gene: TRBD1
j_gene: TRBJ1-2
abundance: -
CDR3aa: CASAQEGALGYGYTF

v_gene: TRBV3-1/TRBV3-2
d_gene: -
j_gene: TRBJ1-1
abundance: -
CDR3aa: CASSRRALAEAFF

v_gene: TRBV7-9
d_gene: -
j_gene: TRBJ1-5
abundance: -
CDR3aa: CASSPGQVNSNQPQHF

v_gene: TRBV7-2
d_gene: TRBD2
j_gene: TRBJ2-5
abundance: -
CDR3aa: CASSYRGRAQETQYF

v_gene: TRBV5-1
d_gene: -
j_gene: TRBJ1-1
abundance: -
CDR3aa: CASSLSRANTEAFF

v_gene: TRBV11-3
d_gene: TRBD1
j_gene: TRBJ2-1
abundance: few
CDR3aa: CASSSRTGLADNEQFF

v_gene: TRBV7-9
d_gene: TRBD2
j_gene: TRBJ2-7
abundance: -
CDR3aa: CASSWEGGSGYEQYF

v_gene: TRBV20-1
d_gene: -
j_gene: TRBJ1-3
abundance: -
CDR3aa: CSASRGTGASPGNTIYF

v_gene: TRBV19
d_gene: -
j_gene: TRBJ2-1
abundance: -
CDR3aa: CASSMSLSSYNEQFF

v_gene: TRBV27
d_gene: TRBD2
j_gene: TRBJ2-7
abundance: -
CDR3aa: CASSSYGTSDNYEQYF

v_gene: TRBV18
d_gene: -
j_gene: TRBJ1-1
abundance: -
CDR3aa: CASSPYIQTEAFF

v_gene: TRBV3-1/TRBV3-2
d_gene: -
j_gene: TRBJ1-6
abundance: -
CDR3aa: CASSPARGNSPLHF